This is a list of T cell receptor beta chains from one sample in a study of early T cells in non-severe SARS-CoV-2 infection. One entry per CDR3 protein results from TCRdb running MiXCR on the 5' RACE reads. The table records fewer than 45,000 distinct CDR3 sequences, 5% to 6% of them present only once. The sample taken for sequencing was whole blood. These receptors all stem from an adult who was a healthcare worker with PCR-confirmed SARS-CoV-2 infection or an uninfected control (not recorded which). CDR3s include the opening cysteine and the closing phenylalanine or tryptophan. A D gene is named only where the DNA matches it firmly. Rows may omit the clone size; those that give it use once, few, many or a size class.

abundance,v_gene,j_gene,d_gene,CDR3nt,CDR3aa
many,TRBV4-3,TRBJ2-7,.,TGCGCCAGCAGCCAGGGCCTAGGTGGGCTGGACTACGAGCAGTACTTC,CASSQGLGGLDYEQYF
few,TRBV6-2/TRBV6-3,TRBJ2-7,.,TGTGCCAGCAGTCAAGCTCTCGAGCAGTACTTC,CASSQALEQYF
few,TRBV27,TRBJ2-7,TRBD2,TGTGCCAGCAGTTCTTATTTGGGGGGGGTCGAGCAGTACTTC,CASSSYLGGVEQYF
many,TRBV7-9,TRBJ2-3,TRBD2,TGTGCCAGCAGCCCGACTAGCCAATCTACGCAGTATTTT,CASSPTSQSTQYF
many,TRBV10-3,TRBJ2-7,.,TGTGCCATCAGTGACCTTTACGAGCAGTACTTC,CAISDLYEQYF
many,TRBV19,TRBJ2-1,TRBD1,TGTGCCAGTAGTATTGGGACAGCTTTGGATGAGCAGTTCTTC,CASSIGTALDEQFF
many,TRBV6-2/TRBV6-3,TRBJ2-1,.,TGTGCCAGCAGTTGGGGGGATGAGCAGTTCTTC,CASSWGDEQFF
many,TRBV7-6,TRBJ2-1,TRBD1,TGTGCCAGCAGCCCGCGAAAGGACAGGGTCTATGAGCAGTTCTTC,CASSPRKDRVYEQFF
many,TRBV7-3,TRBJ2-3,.,TGTGCCAGCAGCCGAGGACCAGGGAGCACAGATACGCAGTATTTT,CASSRGPGSTDTQYF
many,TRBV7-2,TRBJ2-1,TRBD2,TGTGCCAGCAGCACCCCTAGCGGGATCGGAAACAATGAGCAGTTCTTC,CASSTPSGIGNNEQFF
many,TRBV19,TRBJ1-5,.,TGTGCCAGTAGTATCCGACAGATCCCGGGTGCAAATCAGCCCCAGCATTTT,CASSIRQIPGANQPQHF
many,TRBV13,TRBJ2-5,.,TGTGCCAGCAGCCGCAGACAGGGCGGAGGGGAGACCCAGTACTTC,CASSRRQGGGETQYF
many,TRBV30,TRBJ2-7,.,TGTGCCTGGTATCTGGGGCCACACGAGCAGTACTTC,CAWYLGPHEQYF
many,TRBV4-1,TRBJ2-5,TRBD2,TGCGCCAGCAGCGGATGGACTAGCGGGGGTCAAGAGACCCAGTACTTC,CASSGWTSGGQETQYF
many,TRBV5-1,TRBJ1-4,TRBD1,TGCGCCAGCAGCTTACCAACAGGGGGACTCAAAAAACTGTTTTTT,CASSLPTGGLKKLFF
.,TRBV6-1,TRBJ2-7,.,TGTGCCAGCAGCGCGACCTCCTACGAGCAGTACTTC,CASSATSYEQYF
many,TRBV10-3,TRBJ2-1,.,TGTGCCATCAGTGAGTTTGGAGAGTACAATGAGCAGTTCTTC,CAISEFGEYNEQFF
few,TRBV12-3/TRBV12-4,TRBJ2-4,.,TGTGCCAGCAGTTTAGCTCGGGACTTAGCCAAAAACATTCAGTACTTC,CASSLARDLAKNIQYF
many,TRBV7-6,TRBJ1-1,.,TGTGCCAGCAGCCCTGGGACGCCGCATGAAGCTTTCTTT,CASSPGTPHEAFF
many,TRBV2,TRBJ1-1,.,TGTGCCAGCAGTGAGATACAGGGACCTAACACTGAAGCTTTCTTT,CASSEIQGPNTEAFF
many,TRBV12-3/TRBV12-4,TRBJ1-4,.,TGTGCCAGCATGGGGGGGAATGAAAAACTGTTTTTT,CASMGGNEKLFF
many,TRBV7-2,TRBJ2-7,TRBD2,TGTGCCAGCAGCTTAGGGACTGGGGGAGGGGAGCAGTACTTC,CASSLGTGGGEQYF
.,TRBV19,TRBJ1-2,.,TGTGCCAGTAGCCGAACCTCCGGGTCTTCAGGAGCTAACTATGGCTACACCTTC,CASSRTSGSSGANYGYTF
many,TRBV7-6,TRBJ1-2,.,TGTGCCAGCAGCGCCGGGACACAGGCTAACTATGGCTACACCTTC,CASSAGTQANYGYTF
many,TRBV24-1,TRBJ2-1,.,TGTGCCACCAGTATGCCGGGAATAGGTGAGCAGTTCTTC,CATSMPGIGEQFF
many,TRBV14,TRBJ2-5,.,TGTGCCAGCTCAGCCTACTTAACGGAGACCCAGTACTTC,CASSAYLTETQYF
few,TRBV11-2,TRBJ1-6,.,TGTGCCAGCAGCTTAGATACCGTCCGGGGTTCACCCCTCCACTTT,CASSLDTVRGSPLHF
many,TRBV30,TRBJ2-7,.,TGTGCCTGGAGTGTCCAACCCGCCTACGAGCAGTACTTC,CAWSVQPAYEQYF
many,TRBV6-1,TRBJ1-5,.,TGTGCCAGCAGTGTACGTAGCAATCAGCCCCAGCATTTT,CASSVRSNQPQHF
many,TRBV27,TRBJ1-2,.,TGTGCCAGCAGTTTATCAGAAAGCTATGGCTACACCTTC,CASSLSESYGYTF
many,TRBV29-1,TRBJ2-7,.,TGCAGCGTTGGAACAGGCGGCTACGAGCAGTACTTC,CSVGTGGYEQYF
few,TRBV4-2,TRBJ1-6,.,TGTGCCAGCAGCCATTTTAGGGACCCCCTTAATTCACCCCTCCACTTT,CASSHFRDPLNSPLHF
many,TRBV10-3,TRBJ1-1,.,TGTGCCATCAGTGGCCAGGGTCTGAACACTGAAGCTTTCTTT,CAISGQGLNTEAFF
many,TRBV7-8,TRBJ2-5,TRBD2,TGTGCCAGCAGCTTGGGACTAGCGCCCTTGGGGTCCCAGTACTTC,CASSLGLAPLGSQYF
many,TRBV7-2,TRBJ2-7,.,TGTGCCAGCAGCTCGCCTTCCCCCTACGAGCAGTACTTC,CASSSPSPYEQYF
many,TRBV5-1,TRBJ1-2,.,TGCGCCAGCAGCTTGGCCGGATTGAGGGGCTACACCTTC,CASSLAGLRGYTF
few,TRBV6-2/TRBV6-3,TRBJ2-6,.,TGTGCCAGCAGTCCGTTTAACGGGGCCAACGTCCTGACTTTC,CASSPFNGANVLTF